This paragraph covers one TCR beta chain sequence. The target antigen is unknown. A much larger clone lies a single base off, so this may be a read error. The sample originates from a study of post-analysis software for immune sequencing data. Study details: The patients showed relapsing-remitting, secondary progressive and progressive-relapsing multiple sclerosis courses. Study findings and constraints: With TRBV5-6, TRBV5-1 and TRBV20-1 included, 4 or 5 TRBV segments were more frequent in patients than in controls.

Prepared TCR beta cDNA libraries contained unique molecular identifiers. T cells, about 0.85 to 11 million of them, yielded about half a million cDNA molecules. TCRdb fed the PCR reads into MiXCR, producing one record per CDR3 protein. The repertoire includes about 190,000 distinct CDR3 sequences, 25% to 30% of them detected once, and less than 4% sits in the top ten. Germline CDR1 MNHNY, CDR2 SVGAGI (reference sequence). The V gene end was trimmed by 2 bases and the J gene end by 2 bases; junction bases not matched to a gene: 3. The CDR3 is made up of 15 amino acids. The sequenced sample consisted of blood. This chain links TRBV6-6 with TRBJ2-3, with TRBD2 identical over 8 bases. The clonotype originates from a girl aged 2-17 years with multiple sclerosis. CDR3 coding DNA: TGTGCCAGCAGTTACCTCGGGGGGGACACAGATACGCAGTATTTT. Translating gives CASSYLGGDTDTQYF.